These T cell receptor beta chains were read from a single sample in a study of control samples from healthy donors and cancer patients. Here immunoSEQ multiplex PCR was the method, and the copy in TCRdb shows in-frame clones only, minus some. The data contain 120,000 to 150,000 clones, roughly 89% of them singletons. The sequenced sample consisted of blood. Every receptor here comes from a man aged 18 to 35 in good health. Both conserved end residues are part of each CDR3. Size tells how often a clone was seen (once, few, many) or the class of an expanded clone, and some rows leave it out.

TRBJ2-7 . TRBV4-1 CASSQDQGSYEQYF
TRBJ1-2 . TRBV12-5 CASGFGSSNYGYTF
TRBJ1-2 few TRBV28 CASSSPYGGFAYGYTF
TRBJ2-7 . TRBV18 CASSPALASNSEQYF
TRBJ2-3 . TRBV7-6 CASSPSASLSTDTQYF
TRBJ1-2 few TRBV6-1 CASSEAPGSLYGYTF
TRBJ2-1 . TRBV2 CASSYRSGGAYNEQFF
TRBJ1-3 few TRBV18 CASSQAGTGVGNTIYF
TRBJ2-7 . TRBV7-2 CASSRGGRYEQYF
TRBJ1-6 once TRBV7-9 CASSSDSSYNSPLHF
TRBJ2-7 . TRBV6-5 CASSYNRHSYEQYF
TRBJ2-7 . TRBV2 CASSELRSYEQYF
TRBJ2-5 . TRBV6-5 CASNHRGRETQYF
TRBJ2-7 . TRBV18 CASSPMGPGLREQYF
TRBJ2-7 . TRBV27 CASSIIRDRGPKEQYF
TRBJ2-5 . TRBV7-2 CASTPGAEQETQYF
TRBJ1-6 few TRBV10-3 CAISVGQNNSPLHF
TRBJ1-2 . TRBV3-1/TRBV3-2 CASSQDYAGHYGYTF
TRBJ2-5 . TRBV6-6 CASSYSSGGTQETQYF
TRBJ2-3 . TRBV6-1 CASSDVGGGTDTQYF
TRBJ2-3 . TRBV4-1 CASSQEMGTDTQYF
TRBJ1-5 . TRBV3-1/TRBV3-2 CASSQTGDQPQHF
TRBJ2-2 once TRBV7-2 CASSLDNLNTGELFF
TRBJ1-4 . TRBV5-1 CASSLWGGNDKLFF
TRBJ1-3 once TRBV28 CASSPALRDSSGNTIYF
TRBJ1-5 . TRBV6-5 CASRLGPPGNQPQHF
TRBJ2-3 . TRBV4-2 CASSQGVGQGELTDTQYF
TRBJ1-3 . TRBV6-5 CASSLDRGTIYF
TRBJ2-2 . TRBV7-3 CASSLSPTNTGELFF
TRBJ1-2 . TRBV5-5 CASSPFQGAGAGYTF
TRBJ2-5 . TRBV27 CASSPRTGPQETQYF
TRBJ2-7 . TRBV6-5 CASSPGTGPDEQYF
TRBJ1-6 . TRBV4-1 CASSHPRGNPGQGGESPLHF
TRBJ1-5 once TRBV6-1 CASSEFSPGSGQPQHF
TRBJ1-3 . TRBV30 CAWTLGWGRGSSGNTIYF
TRBJ2-7 . TRBV5-1 CASSLDKGGRSYEQYF
TRBJ2-5 . TRBV19 CASSIGTGVFETQYF
TRBJ1-2 . TRBV2 CASSVDNNYGYTF
TRBJ1-3 . TRBV5-1 CASSLDGSSGNTIYF
TRBJ2-2 . TRBV19 CASSRVDRNTGELFF